Sequencing of this TCR beta chain was carried out in a study of graft-versus-host responses after intestinal transplantation. Study-wide points: Within the allografts of patients who had graft-donor T cell macrochimerism, graft-versus-host to host-versus-graft clonal ratios were high. Peak circulating GvH clone levels tracked with early post-transplant HvG declines. GvH clones appeared in recipient marrow, some first in ileum or blood.

Concerning this clone: What it binds is not known.

This CDR3 contains 15 residues. Germline V gene data show CDR1 as SEHNR and CDR2 as FQNEAQ (reference sequence). With 7 bases clipped from V and 4 bases from J, the junction kept 8 bases outside the gene matches. Only in-frame clones appear in the TCRdb table, and some are missing; sequencing was by immunoSEQ multiplex PCR. This table has about 50,000 clones, around nine tenths appearing once. Specimen: unstimulated CD4+ T cells sorted from spleen or lymph node cells, collected before transplant. This chain connects TRBV7-9 to TRBJ2-5; 11 bases fit TRBD2. The receptor was derived from a human donor who was the organ donor for an intestinal transplant. CDR3 DNA: TGTGCCAGCACAGGGGGCGGACTAGCGGGAGAGACCCAGTACTTC. This codes for CASTGGGLAGETQYF.